This T cell receptor (beta chain) is from a study of T-cell reconstitution after alpha-beta-depleted transplantation in children. It was with unique molecular identifiers that the TCRbeta library was prepared. TCRdb re-derived calls from the PCR reads in MiXCR, one entry per CDR3 protein. In the table there are about 240,000 distinct CDR3 sequences, approximately 12% of which are singletons. Per germline, CDR1 KGHSH and CDR2 LQKENI. The CDR3 covers 13 residues. Trimming removed 0 bases from V and 5 bases from J, with 6 bases in between. This clonotype was counted many times. This clonotype originated in a human donor who donated a stem cell graft to a child with acute lymphoblastic leukemia. The sample here was PBMCs from the stem cell graft donor, taken from the stem cell graft. The chain uses TRBV18 and TRBJ2-3; no firm D call. CDR3 protein: CASSPPNIDTQYF. The CDR3 DNA follows: TGTGCCAGCTCACCACCAAATATAGATACGCAGTATTTT.